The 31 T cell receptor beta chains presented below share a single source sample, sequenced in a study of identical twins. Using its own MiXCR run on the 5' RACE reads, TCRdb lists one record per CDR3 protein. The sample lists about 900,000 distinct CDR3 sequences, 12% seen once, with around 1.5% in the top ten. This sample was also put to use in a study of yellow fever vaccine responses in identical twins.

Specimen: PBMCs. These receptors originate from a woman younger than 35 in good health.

The CDR3 reads CASSLTISAANEQFF. CDR3 in DNA: TGTGCCAGCAGCTTAACGATTAGCGCCGCTAATGAGCAGTTCTTC. V gene TRBV7-3 combines with J gene TRBJ2-1; possibly TRBD2 for D (5 bases). Trimming left V 0 bases short and J 7 bases short, with 13 bases between. Germline lookup yields CDR1 SGHTA and CDR2 FQGTGA. This CDR3 is built from 15 residues.

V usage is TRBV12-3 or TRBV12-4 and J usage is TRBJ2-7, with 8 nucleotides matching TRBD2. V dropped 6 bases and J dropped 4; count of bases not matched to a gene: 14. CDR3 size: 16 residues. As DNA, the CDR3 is TGTGCCAGCAGCACCCCGCTGGGACTAGGACTTTACGAGCAGTACTTC. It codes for CASSTPLGLGLYEQYF.

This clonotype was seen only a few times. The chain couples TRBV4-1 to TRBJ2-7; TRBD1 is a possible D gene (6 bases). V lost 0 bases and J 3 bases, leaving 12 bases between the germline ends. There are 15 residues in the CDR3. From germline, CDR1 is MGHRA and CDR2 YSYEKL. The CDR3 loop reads CASSQDGGRYYEQYF. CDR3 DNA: TGCGCCAGCAGCCAAGATGGGGGCAGATACTACGAGCAGTACTTC.

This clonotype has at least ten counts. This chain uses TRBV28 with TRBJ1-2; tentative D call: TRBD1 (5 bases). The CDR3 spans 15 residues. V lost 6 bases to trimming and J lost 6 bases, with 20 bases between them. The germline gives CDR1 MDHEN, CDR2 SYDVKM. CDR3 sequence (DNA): TGTGCCAGCAGACCAACCCACAGGCTACCTGATGGCTACACCTTC. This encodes CASRPTHRLPDGYTF.

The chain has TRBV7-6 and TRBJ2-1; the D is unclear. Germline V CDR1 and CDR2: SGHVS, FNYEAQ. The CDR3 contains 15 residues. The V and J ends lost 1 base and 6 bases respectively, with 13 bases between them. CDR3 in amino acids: CASSLDAAALNEQFF. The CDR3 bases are TGTGCCAGCAGCTTAGATGCCGCGGCGCTCAATGAGCAGTTCTTC.

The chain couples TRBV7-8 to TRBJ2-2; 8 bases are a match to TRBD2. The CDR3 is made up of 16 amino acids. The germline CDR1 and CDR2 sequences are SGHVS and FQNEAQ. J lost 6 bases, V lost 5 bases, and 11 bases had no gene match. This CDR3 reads CASSALTAGVPGELFF. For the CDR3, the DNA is TGTGCCAGCAGCGCCCTTACAGCGGGAGTACCCGGGGAGCTGTTTTTT.

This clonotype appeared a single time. The CDR3 region is CASSVAPGLADTQYF. CDR3 nucleotides: TGTGCCAGCAGCGTCGCCCCAGGACTAGCAGATACGCAGTATTTT. The chain carries TRBV9 and TRBJ2-3; TRBD2 agrees at 7 bases. This CDR3 comprises 15 residues. Trimming took 2 bases from V and 4 from J; bases not matched to a gene: 7. Germline V lookup: CDR1 SGDLS, CDR2 YYNGEE.

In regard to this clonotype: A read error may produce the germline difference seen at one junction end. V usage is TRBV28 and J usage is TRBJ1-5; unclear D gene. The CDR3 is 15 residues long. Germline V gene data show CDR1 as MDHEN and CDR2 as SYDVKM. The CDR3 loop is CASSRLYSSYQPQHF. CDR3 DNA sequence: TGTGCCAGCAGTAGACTTTACAGTAGCTATCAGCCCCAGCATTTT.

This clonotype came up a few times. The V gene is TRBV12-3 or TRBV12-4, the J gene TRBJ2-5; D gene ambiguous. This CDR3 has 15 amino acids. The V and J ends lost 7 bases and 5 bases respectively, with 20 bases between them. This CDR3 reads CASTPSDVPGETQYF. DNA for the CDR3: TGTGCCAGCACCCCTTCCGACGTCCCCGGTGAGACCCAGTACTTC.

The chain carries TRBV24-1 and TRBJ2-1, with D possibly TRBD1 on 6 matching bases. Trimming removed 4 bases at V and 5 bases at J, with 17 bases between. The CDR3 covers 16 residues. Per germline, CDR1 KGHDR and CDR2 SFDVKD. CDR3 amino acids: CATSDRWQGWNNEQFF. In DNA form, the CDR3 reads TGTGCCACCAGTGACCGGTGGCAGGGGTGGAACAATGAGCAGTTCTTC.

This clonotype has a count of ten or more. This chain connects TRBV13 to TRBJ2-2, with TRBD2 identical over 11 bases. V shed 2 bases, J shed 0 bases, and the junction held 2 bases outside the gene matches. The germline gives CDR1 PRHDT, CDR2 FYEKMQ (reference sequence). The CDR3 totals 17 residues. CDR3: CASSLLAGGTNTGELFF. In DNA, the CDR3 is TGTGCCAGCAGCTTACTAGCGGGGGGTACGAACACCGGGGAGCTGTTTTTT.

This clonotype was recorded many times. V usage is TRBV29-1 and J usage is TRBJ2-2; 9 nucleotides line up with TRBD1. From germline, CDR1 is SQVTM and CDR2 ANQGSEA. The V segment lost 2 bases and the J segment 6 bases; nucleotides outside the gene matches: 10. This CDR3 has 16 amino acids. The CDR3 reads CSVEPTGGGLSGELFF. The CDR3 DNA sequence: TGCAGCGTTGAACCGACAGGGGGAGGTTTGTCCGGGGAGCTGTTTTTT.

This CDR3 is CAISAEGAQASQAFF. As DNA, the CDR3 is TGTGCCATCAGTGCAGAAGGGGCCCAGGCGTCCCAAGCTTTCTTT. This sequence joins TRBV10-3 and TRBJ1-1, with a weak D call TRBD1 (5 bases). The CDR3 contains 15 residues. The germline V gene encodes CDR1 ENHRY and CDR2 SYGVKD. Between the trimmed V and J ends, which lost 4 bases and 9 bases, there was a span of 21 bases.

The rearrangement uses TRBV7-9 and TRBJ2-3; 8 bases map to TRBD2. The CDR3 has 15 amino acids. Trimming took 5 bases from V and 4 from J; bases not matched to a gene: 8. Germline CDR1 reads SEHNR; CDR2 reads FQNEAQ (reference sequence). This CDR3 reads CASSPAGGSPDTQYF. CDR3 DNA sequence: TGTGCCAGCAGCCCGGCGGGGGGATCCCCAGATACGCAGTATTTT.

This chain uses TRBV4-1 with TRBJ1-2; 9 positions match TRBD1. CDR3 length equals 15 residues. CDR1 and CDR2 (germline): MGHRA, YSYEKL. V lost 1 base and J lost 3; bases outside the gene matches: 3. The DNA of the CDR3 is TGCGCCAGCAGCCAAGCCCGGACAGGGGACTATGGCTACACCTTC. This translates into CASSQARTGDYGYTF.

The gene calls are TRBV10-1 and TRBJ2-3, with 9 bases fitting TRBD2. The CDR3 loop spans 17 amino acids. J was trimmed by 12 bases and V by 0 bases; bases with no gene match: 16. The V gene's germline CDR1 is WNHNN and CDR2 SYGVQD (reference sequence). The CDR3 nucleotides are TGCGCCAGCAGTGAGTCAGGACTAGCGACCCACCAAGGAGGACAGTATTTT. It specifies CASSESGLATHQGGQYF.

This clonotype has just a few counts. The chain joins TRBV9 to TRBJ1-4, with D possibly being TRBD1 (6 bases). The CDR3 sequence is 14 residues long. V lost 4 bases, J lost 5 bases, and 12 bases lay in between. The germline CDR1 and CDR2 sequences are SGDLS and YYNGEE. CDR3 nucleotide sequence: TGTGCCAGCAGCCCACAGGGATTCAATGAAAAACTGTTTTTT. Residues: CASSPQGFNEKLFF.

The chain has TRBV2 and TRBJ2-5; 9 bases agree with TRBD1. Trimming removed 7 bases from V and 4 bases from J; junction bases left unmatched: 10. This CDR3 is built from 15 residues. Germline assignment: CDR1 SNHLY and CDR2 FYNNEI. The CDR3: CASTPHSDRGETQYF. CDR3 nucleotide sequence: TGTGCCAGCACCCCACACTCGGACAGGGGAGAGACCCAGTACTTC.

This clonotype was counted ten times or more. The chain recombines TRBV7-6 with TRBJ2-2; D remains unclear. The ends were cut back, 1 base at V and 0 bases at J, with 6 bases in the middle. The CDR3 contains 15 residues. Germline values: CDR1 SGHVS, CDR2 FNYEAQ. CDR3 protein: CASSLGRPNTGELFF. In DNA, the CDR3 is TGTGCCAGCAGCTTAGGCAGACCGAACACCGGGGAGCTGTTTTTT.

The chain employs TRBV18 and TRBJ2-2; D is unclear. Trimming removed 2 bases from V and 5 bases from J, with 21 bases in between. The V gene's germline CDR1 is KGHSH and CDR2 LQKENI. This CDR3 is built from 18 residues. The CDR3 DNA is TGTGCCAGCTCACCAAAAGATTTTGTGTTCACCTATACCGGGGAGCTGTTTTTT. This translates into CASSPKDFVFTYTGELFF.

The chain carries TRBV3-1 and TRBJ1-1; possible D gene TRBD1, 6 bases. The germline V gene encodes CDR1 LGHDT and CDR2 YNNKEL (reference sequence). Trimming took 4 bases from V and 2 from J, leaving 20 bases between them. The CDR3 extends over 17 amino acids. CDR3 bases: TGTGCCAGCAGCCCCCCCCGGCCTGGGGGCGCAAACACTGAAGCTTTCTTT. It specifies CASSPPRPGGANTEAFF.

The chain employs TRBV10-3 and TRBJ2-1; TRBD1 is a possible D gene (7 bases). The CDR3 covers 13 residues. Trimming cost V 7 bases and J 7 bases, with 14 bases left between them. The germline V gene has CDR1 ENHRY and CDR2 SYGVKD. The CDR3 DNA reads TGTGCCATCAACGACAGGGCGGGGAATGAGCAGTTCTTC. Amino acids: CAINDRAGNEQFF.

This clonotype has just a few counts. For the CDR3, the DNA is TGTGCCAGCAGTAGGACTACTAACTCCTACGAGCAGTACTTC. Protein sequence: CASSRTTNSYEQYF. The V and J genes are TRBV28 and TRBJ2-7, with D possibly being TRBD2 (6 bases). Germline assignment: CDR1 MDHEN and CDR2 SYDVKM. CDR3 length: 14 residues. V was pared by 5 bases and J by 0 bases, with 11 bases between. The full variable domain, its missing parts supplied by reference TRBV28 and TRBJ2-7, is DVKVTQSSRYLVKRTGEKVFLECVQDMDHENMFWYRQDPGLGLRLIYFSYDVKMKEKGDIPEGYSVSREKKERFSLILESASTNQTSMYLCASSRTTNSYEQYFGPGTRLTVT.

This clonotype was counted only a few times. CDR3 sequence reads: CSARLAWEQFF. The DNA for the CDR3 is TGCAGTGCTAGACTAGCGTGGGAGCAGTTCTTC. The chain carries TRBV20-1 and TRBJ2-1; a weak D match, TRBD2 (6 bases). With 2 bases removed from V and 10 bases from J, the gap between germline ends came to 9 bases. From germline, CDR1 is DFQATT and CDR2 SNEGSKA (reference sequence). This CDR3 has 11 residues.

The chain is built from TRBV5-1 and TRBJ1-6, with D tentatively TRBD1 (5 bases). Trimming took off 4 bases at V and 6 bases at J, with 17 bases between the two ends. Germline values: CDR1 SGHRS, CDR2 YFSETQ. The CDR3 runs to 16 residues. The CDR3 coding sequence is TGCGCCAGCAGCCTTACCGGGACGGAAGCTAATTCACCCCTCCACTTT. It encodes CASSLTGTEANSPLHF. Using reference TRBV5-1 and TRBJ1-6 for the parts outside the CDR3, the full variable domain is KAGVTQTPRYLIKTRGQQVTLSCSPISGHRSVSWYQQTPGQGLQFLFEYFSETQRNKGNFPGRFSGRQFSNSRSEMNVSTLELGDSALYLCASSLTGTEANSPLHFGNGTRLTVT.

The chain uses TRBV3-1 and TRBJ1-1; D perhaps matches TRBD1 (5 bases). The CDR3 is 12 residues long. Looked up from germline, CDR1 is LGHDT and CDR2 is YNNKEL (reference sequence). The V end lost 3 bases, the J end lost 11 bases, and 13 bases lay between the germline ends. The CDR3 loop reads CASSQGPDRAFF. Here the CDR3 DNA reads TGTGCCAGCAGCCAGGGGCCGGATCGGGCTTTCTTT.

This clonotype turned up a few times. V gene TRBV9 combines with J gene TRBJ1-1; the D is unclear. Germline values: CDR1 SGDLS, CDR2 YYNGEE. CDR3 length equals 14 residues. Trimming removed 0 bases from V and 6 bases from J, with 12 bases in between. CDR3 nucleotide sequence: TGTGCCAGCAGCGTAGCGGAGGGTAGGGCTGAAGCTTTCTTT. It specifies CASSVAEGRAEAFF.

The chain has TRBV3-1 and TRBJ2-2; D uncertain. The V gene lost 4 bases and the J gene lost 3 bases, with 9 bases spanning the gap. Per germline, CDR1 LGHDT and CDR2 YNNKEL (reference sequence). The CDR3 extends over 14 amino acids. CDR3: CASSPPIYTGELFF. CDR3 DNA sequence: TGTGCCAGCAGCCCTCCTATCTACACCGGGGAGCTGTTTTTT.

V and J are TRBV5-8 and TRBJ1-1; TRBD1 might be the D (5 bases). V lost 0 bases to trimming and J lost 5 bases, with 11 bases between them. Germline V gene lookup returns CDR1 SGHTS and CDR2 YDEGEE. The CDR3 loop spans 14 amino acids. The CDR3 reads CASSLAIRGTEAFF. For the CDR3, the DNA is TGTGCCAGCAGCTTGGCCATTAGGGGAACTGAAGCTTTCTTT.

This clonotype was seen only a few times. CDR3 in DNA: TGCAGCGCCCACCAAACTAGGGTCTCCTACGAGCAGTACTTC. Its protein product is CSAHQTRVSYEQYF. The chain uses TRBV29-1 and TRBJ2-7; TRBD2 is a possible D gene (5 bases). CDR1 and CDR2 (germline): SQVTM, ANQGSEA. This CDR3 is 14 amino acids long. V lost 7 bases to trimming and J lost 0 bases, with 16 bases between them.

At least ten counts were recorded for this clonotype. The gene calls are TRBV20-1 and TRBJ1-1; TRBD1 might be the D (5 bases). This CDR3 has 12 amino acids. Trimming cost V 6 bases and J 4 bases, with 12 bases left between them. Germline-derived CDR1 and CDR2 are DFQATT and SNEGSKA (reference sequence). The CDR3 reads CSATTGGTEAFF. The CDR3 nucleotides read TGCAGTGCAACGACCGGGGGCACTGAAGCTTTCTTT.